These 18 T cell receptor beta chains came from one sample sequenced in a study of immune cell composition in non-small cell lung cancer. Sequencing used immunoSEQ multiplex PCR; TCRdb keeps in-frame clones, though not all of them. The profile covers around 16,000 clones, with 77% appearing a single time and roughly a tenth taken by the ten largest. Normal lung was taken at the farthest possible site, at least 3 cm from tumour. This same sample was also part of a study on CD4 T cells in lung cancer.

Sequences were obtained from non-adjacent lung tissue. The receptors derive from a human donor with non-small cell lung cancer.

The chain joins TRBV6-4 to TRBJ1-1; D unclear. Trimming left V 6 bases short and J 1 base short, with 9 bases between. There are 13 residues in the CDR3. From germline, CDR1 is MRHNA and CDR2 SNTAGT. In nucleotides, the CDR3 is TGTGCCAGCAGCCTCCATAGGAACACTGAAGCTTTCTTT. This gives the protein CASSLHRNTEAFF.

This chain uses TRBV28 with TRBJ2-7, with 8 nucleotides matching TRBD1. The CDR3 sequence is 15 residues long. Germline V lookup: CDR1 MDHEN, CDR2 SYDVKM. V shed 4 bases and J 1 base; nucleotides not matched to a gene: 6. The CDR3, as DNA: TGTGCCAGCAGTTCAGGGGGCGGTTTGTCCTACGAGCAGTACTTC. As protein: CASSSGGGLSYEQYF.

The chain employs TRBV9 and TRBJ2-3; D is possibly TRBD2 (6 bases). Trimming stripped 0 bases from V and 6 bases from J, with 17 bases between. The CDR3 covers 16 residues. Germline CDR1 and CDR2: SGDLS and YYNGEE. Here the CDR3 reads CASSVEGGKPWDTQYF. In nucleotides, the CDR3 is TGTGCCAGCAGCGTAGAAGGCGGGAAACCATGGGATACGCAGTATTTT.

The CDR3 coding sequence is TGTGCCTGCACCGGAGAATATAATTCACCCCTCCACTTT. Translating gives CACTGEYNSPLHF. The chain uses TRBV30 and TRBJ1-6; D is unresolved. The germline gives CDR1 GTSNPN, CDR2 SVGIG (reference sequence). The CDR3 totals 13 residues. Trimming cost V 6 bases and J 4 bases, with 10 bases left between them.

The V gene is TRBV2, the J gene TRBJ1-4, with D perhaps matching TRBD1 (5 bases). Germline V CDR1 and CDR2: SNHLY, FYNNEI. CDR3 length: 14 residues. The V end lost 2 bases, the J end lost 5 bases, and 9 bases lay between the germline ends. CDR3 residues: CASSEQGKNEKLFF. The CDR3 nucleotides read TGTGCCAGCAGTGAACAGGGAAAGAATGAAAAACTGTTTTTT. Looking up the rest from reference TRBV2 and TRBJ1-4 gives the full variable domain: EPEVTQTPSHQVTQMGQEVILRCVPISNHLYFYWYRQILGQKVEFLVSFYNNEISEKSEIFDDQFSVERPDGSNFTLKIRSTKLEDSAMYFCASSEQGKNEKLFFGSGTQLSVL.

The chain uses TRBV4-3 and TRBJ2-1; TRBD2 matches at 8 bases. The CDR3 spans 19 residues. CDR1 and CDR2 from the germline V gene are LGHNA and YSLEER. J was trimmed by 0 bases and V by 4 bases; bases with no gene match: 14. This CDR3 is CASSLRTSRSDGSYNEQFF. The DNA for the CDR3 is TGCGCCAGCAGCCTCCGGACTAGCAGGAGTGATGGCTCCTACAATGAGCAGTTCTTC.

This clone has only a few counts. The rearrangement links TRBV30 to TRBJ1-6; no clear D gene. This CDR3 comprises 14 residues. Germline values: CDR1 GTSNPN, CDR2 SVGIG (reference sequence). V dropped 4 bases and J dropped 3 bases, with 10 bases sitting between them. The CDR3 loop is CAWTARGYNSPLHF. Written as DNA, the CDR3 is TGTGCCTGGACAGCCCGGGGCTATAATTCACCCCTCCACTTT.

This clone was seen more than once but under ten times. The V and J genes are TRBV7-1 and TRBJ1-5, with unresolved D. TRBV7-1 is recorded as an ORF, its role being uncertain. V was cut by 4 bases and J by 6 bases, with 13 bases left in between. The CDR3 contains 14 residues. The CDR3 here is CASSLPRERQPQHF. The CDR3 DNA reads TGTGCCAGCAGCTTACCGAGGGAGCGTCAGCCCCAGCATTTT.

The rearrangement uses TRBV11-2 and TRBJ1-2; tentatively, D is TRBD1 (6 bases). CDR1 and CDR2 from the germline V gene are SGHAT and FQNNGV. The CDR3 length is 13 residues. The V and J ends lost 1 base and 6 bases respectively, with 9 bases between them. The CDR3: CASSLGGGNGYTF. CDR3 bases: TGTGCCAGCAGCTTAGGAGGGGGGAATGGCTACACCTTC.

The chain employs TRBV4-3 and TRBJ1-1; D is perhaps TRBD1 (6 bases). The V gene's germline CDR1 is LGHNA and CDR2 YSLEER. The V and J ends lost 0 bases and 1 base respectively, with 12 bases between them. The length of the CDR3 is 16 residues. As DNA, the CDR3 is TGCGCCAGCAGCCAAGATGTCGGGGGGCGGAACACTGAAGCTTTCTTT. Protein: CASSQDVGGRNTEAFF.

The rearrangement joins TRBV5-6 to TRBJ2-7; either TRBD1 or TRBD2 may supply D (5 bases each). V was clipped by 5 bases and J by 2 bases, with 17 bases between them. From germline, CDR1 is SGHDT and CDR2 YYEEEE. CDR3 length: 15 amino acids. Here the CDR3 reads CASRKGWGSTYEQYF. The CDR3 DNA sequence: TGTGCCAGCAGGAAGGGCTGGGGGAGTACCTACGAGCAGTACTTC. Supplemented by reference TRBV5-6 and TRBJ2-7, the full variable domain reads DAGVTQSPTHLIKTRGQQVTLRCSPKSGHDTVSWYQQALGQGPQFIFQYYEEEERQRGNFPDRFSGHQFPNYSSELNVNALLLGDSALYLCASRKGWGSTYEQYFGPGTRLTVT.

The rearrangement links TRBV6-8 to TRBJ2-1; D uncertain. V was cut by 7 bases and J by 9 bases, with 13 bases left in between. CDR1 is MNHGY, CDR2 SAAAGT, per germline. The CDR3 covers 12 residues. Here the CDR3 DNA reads TGTGCCAGCACATTGATCGAGAGTGAGCAGTTCTTC. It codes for CASTLIESEQFF.

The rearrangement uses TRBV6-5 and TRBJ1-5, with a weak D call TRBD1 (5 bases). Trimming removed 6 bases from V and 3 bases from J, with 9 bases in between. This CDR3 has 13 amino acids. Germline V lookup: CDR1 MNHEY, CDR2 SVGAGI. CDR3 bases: TGTGCCAGCAGGGGGCATTCCAATCAGCCCCAGCATTTT. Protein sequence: CASRGHSNQPQHF.

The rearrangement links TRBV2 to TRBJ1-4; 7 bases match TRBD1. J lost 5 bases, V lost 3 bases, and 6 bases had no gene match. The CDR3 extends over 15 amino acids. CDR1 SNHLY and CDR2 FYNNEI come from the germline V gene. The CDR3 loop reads CASSDPTGPNEKLFF. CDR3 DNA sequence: TGTGCCAGCAGTGATCCGACAGGGCCAAATGAAAAACTGTTTTTT.

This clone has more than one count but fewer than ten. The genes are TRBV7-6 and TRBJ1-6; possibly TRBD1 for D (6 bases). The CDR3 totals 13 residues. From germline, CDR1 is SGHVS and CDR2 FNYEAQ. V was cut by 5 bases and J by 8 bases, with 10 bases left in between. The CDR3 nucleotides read TGTGCCAGCAGCCTGAGGACAGATTCACCCCTCCACTTT. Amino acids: CASSLRTDSPLHF.

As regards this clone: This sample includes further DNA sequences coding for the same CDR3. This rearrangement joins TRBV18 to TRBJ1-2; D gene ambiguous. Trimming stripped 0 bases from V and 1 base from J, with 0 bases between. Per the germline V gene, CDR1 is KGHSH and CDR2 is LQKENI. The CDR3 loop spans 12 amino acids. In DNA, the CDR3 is TGTGCCAGCTCACCACCTAACTATGGCTACACCTTC. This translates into CASSPPNYGYTF.

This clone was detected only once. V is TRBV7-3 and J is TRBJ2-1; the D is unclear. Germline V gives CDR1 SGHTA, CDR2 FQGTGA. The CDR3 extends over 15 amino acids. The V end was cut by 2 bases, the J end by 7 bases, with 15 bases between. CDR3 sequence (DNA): TGTGCCAGCAGCTTACACGAAGGGTCGGAAAATGAGCAGTTCTTC. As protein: CASSLHEGSENEQFF.

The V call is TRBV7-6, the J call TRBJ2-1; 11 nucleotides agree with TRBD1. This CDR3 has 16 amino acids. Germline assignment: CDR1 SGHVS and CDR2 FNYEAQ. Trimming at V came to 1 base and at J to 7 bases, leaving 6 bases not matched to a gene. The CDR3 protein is CASSLGGTGGRNEQFF. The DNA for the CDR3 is TGTGCCAGCAGCTTAGGTGGGACAGGGGGGAGGAATGAGCAGTTCTTC.